This passage covers 13 T cell receptor beta chains from one sample sequenced in a study of T-cell reconstitution after alpha-beta-depleted transplantation in children. Researchers prepared the TCRbeta library using unique molecular identifiers, the study reports. TCRdb used MiXCR to reprocess the PCR reads, holding one entry per CDR3 protein. This sample has just over 950,000 distinct CDR3 sequences, with roughly 29% found just once. This specimen consisted of PBMCs, mostly from graft donor cells, obtained 360 days after TCRalphabeta/CD19-depleted stem cell transplant. The receptors were gathered from a boy younger than two who had a stem cell transplant for SCID, so the T cells may come from the graft donor.

J is TRBJ1-1 and V is TRBV5-1, with 7 bases aligning to TRBD1. Germline CDR1 is SGHRS and CDR2 is YFSETQ. CDR3 length: 14 residues. V lost 6 bases, J lost 5 bases, and 10 bases stayed unmatched. CDR3 DNA: TGCGCCAGCACCCAGGGGGGACGAGGGACTGAAGCTTTCTTT. Protein: CASTQGGRGTEAFF.

This clonotype was detected a few times. The chain carries TRBV15 and TRBJ2-5; no clear D. Trimming shortened V by 5 bases and J by 1 base, and 17 bases separated the two germline ends. CDR3 size: 16 residues. Germline CDR1 reads LNHNV; CDR2 reads YYDKDF (reference sequence). The CDR3 loop reads CATSEAVALLQETQYF. The CDR3 DNA sequence: TGTGCCACCAGCGAGGCAGTAGCCCTCCTCCAAGAGACCCAGTACTTC.

This clonotype turned up a few times. The rearrangement joins TRBV5-6 to TRBJ2-1; no clear D gene. V dropped 5 bases and J dropped 6 bases, with 9 bases sitting between them. The germline gives CDR1 SGHDT, CDR2 YYEEEE. This CDR3 spans 12 amino acids. In nucleotides, the CDR3 is TGTGCCAGCAGACTCATGCGCAATGAGCAGTTCTTC. Amino acid sequence: CASRLMRNEQFF.

The rearrangement uses TRBV3-1 and TRBJ2-7; TRBD1 or TRBD2 may be the D gene (5 bases each). The V end was cut by 3 bases, the J end by 4 bases, with 13 bases between. Per germline, CDR1 LGHDT and CDR2 YNNKEL (reference sequence). The CDR3 runs to 14 residues. The CDR3 is CASSQWGWQYEQYF. The CDR3 DNA is TGTGCCAGCAGCCAGTGGGGGTGGCAGTACGAGCAGTACTTC.

This chain uses TRBV4-1 with TRBJ1-4; TRBD1 matches 7 bases. V trimming: 0 bases; J trimming: 4 bases; junction bases outside the gene matches: 11. Germline lookup yields CDR1 MGHRA and CDR2 YSYEKL. The CDR3 is 18 residues long. The CDR3 region is CASSQDSSLTGSNEKLFF. The DNA for the CDR3 is TGCGCCAGCAGCCAAGATTCATCCCTGACAGGGAGTAATGAAAAACTGTTTTTT.

This chain uses TRBV6-6 with TRBJ2-7; unclear D gene. The germline V gene has CDR1 MNHNY and CDR2 SVGAGI (reference sequence). Trimming left V 5 bases short and J 2 bases short, with 10 bases between. The CDR3 totals 13 residues. CDR3 amino acids: CASSNLATYEQYF. CDR3 sequence (DNA): TGTGCCAGCAGTAATCTGGCAACCTACGAGCAGTACTTC.

The V and J genes are TRBV18 and TRBJ2-3; 8 bases are a match to TRBD2. This CDR3 has 17 amino acids. Germline assignment: CDR1 KGHSH and CDR2 LQKENI. Trimming cost V 0 bases and J 4 bases; bases outside gene matches: 9. CDR3 residues: CASSPPDGGGLADTQYF. The CDR3 bases are TGTGCCAGCTCACCACCGGATGGCGGGGGGCTCGCAGATACGCAGTATTTT.

The V and J genes are TRBV2 and TRBJ2-3; D unresolved. The CDR3 has 11 residues. Germline CDR1 reads SNHLY; CDR2 reads FYNNEI. V was cut by 6 bases and J by 6 bases, with 7 bases left in between. CDR3: CASRSRDTQYF. The CDR3 DNA sequence: TGTGCCAGCAGGAGCAGGGATACGCAGTATTTT.

The rearrangement uses TRBV25-1 and TRBJ2-7; 9 bases fit TRBD1. CDR1 is MGHDK and CDR2 is SYGVNS in the germline V gene. V lost 4 bases, J lost 0 bases, and 4 bases stayed unmatched. The CDR3 is 15 amino acids. CDR3 nucleotides: TGTGCCAGCAGTGGTAGACAGGGGGACTCCTACGAGCAGTACTTC. Amino acid sequence: CASSGRQGDSYEQYF.

V gene TRBV15 combines with J gene TRBJ2-7, with D tentatively TRBD2 (7 bases). Between the trimmed V and J ends, which lost 0 bases and 2 bases, there was a span of 11 bases. Germline assignment: CDR1 LNHNV and CDR2 YYDKDF (reference sequence). The CDR3 is 15 residues long. This CDR3 reads CATSRDSGGPYEQYF. CDR3 nucleotide sequence: TGTGCCACCAGCAGAGATTCCGGGGGGCCCTACGAGCAGTACTTC.

This clonotype has just a few counts. V is TRBV7-3 and J is TRBJ1-4; D unresolved. Between the trimmed V and J ends, which lost 5 bases and 2 bases, there was a span of 15 bases. This CDR3 is 16 amino acids long. Germline assignment: CDR1 SGHTA and CDR2 FQGTGA. The chain's CDR3 is CASSGQEGDTNEKLFF. Here the CDR3 DNA reads TGTGCCAGCAGCGGTCAGGAGGGAGATACTAATGAAAAACTGTTTTTT.

V gene TRBV27 combines with J gene TRBJ2-1, with 8 bases identical to TRBD1. CDR1 is MNHEY and CDR2 is SMNVEV in the germline V gene (reference sequence). This CDR3 contains 13 residues. V was clipped by 6 bases and J by 7 bases; unmatched bases: 5. For the CDR3, the DNA is TGTGCCAGCAGCAACAGGGGGAAAAATGAGCAGTTCTTC. It codes for CASSNRGKNEQFF.

The chain links TRBV6-1 to TRBJ1-1, with a weak D call TRBD1 (6 bases). The CDR3 covers 14 residues. From germline, CDR1 is MNHNS and CDR2 SASEGT. Trimming took off 5 bases at V and 7 bases at J, with 17 bases between the two ends. CDR3 protein: CASSRTEMGNEAFF. Here the CDR3 DNA reads TGTGCCAGCAGTCGGACAGAAATGGGAAATGAAGCTTTCTTT.